The clone carrying this T cell receptor beta chain appeared a single time. This CDR3 is built from 16 residues. The V and J ends lost 5 bases and 8 bases respectively, with 19 bases between them. CDR1 and CDR2 (germline): SNHLY, FYNNEI. These data are taken from a study of OX40 agonist ivuxolimab in advanced cancers. The method was immunoSEQ multiplex PCR; TCRdb's version includes in-frame clones alone and lacks a portion of them. This table has just over 95,000 clones, around 82% appearing once. The clonotype was recovered from an adult with an advanced solid tumor such as melanoma, head and neck, liver or kidney cancer. The material sequenced was CD4+ or CD8+ T cells sorted from blood, taken in a trial of the OX40 agonist ivuxolimab. V and J are TRBV2 and TRBJ1-6; unclear D gene. The chain's CDR3 is CASSRSAAAGYSPLHF. CDR3 DNA sequence: TGTGCCAGCAGTCGTTCGGCAGCGGCTGGGTATTCACCCCTCCACTTT.